A selection of T cell receptor beta chains follows, all from one sample in a study of cytomegalovirus exposure and HLA in healthy donors. TCRdb keeps only in-frame clones here, not all; method: immunoSEQ multiplex PCR. In the table there are more than 95,000 clones, 60% to 75% of which are singletons. The specimen sequenced was PBMCs. Source of these receptors: a woman between 45 and 60 years old in good health and CMV-seropositive. CDR3s include the opening cysteine and the closing phenylalanine or tryptophan. The D gene is left open where the match is weak. Size is stated for part of the rows, as once, few or many counts, or as a class when the clone is expanded.

clone size	V gene	CDR3 length	J gene	D gene	CDR3 DNA	CDR3 protein
few	TRBV7-9	17	TRBJ2-1	TRBD2	TGTGCCAGCAGCTTAGCGGGGGGGTCGGGGGGATGGGATGAGCAGTTCTTC	CASSLAGGSGGWDEQFF
NA	TRBV6-1	14	TRBJ1-2	TRBD1	TGTGCCAGCTTAACTGGACAGGGGACCAATGGCTACACCTTC	CASLTGQGTNGYTF
NA	TRBV19	16	TRBJ2-3	TRBD1	TGTGCCAGTAGTATACCGGACAGGGGGCACGCAGATACGCAGTATTTT	CASSIPDRGHADTQYF
NA	TRBV28	16	TRBJ2-7	TRBD2	TGTGCCAGCAGTCCCGGGGCGGGGGGATACTCCTACGAGCAGTACTTC	CASSPGAGGYSYEQYF
once	TRBV5-5	14	TRBJ2-5	NA	TGTGCCAGCAGCTTCGACAGGCCCCGGGAGACCCAGTACTTC	CASSFDRPRETQYF
NA	TRBV7-6	15	TRBJ2-1	NA	TGTGCCAGCAGCTTGGGCTCTTCATACTACAATGAGCAGTTCTTC	CASSLGSSYYNEQFF
NA	TRBV7-9	15	TRBJ1-4	TRBD1	TGTGCCAGCAGCACACGGGACAGGGGTGATGAAAAACTGTTTTTT	CASSTRDRGDEKLFF
NA	TRBV28	17	TRBJ2-7	TRBD1	TGTGCCAGCAGTTTCCCTGTGTCAGGACAGGGTTCCTACGAGCAGTACTTC	CASSFPVSGQGSYEQYF
few	TRBV5-4	14	TRBJ1-1	TRBD1	TGTGCCAGCAGCCGACAGGGGGCTTGGACTGAAGCTTTCTTT	CASSRQGAWTEAFF
NA	TRBV10-3	13	TRBJ2-7	TRBD2	TGTGCCATCAGTAGGACTAGCGGGGGGGAGCAGTACTTC	CAISRTSGGEQYF
NA	TRBV7-8	14	TRBJ2-2	NA	TGTGCCAGCAGCTCGAGGGTTAGCACCGGGGAGCTGTTTTTT	CASSSRVSTGELFF